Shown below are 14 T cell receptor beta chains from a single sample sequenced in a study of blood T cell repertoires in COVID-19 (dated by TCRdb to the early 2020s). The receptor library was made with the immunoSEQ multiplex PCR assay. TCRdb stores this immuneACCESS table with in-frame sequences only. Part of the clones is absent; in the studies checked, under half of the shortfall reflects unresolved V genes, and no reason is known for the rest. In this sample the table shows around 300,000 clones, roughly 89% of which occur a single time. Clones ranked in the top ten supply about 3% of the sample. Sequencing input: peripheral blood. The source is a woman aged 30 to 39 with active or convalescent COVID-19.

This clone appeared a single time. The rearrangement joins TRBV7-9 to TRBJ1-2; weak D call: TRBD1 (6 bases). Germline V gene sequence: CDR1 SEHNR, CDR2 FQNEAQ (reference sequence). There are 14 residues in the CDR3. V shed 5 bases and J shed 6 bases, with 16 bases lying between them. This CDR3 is CASSKQGTTNGYTF. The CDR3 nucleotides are TGTGCCAGCAGCAAACAGGGTACTACTAATGGCTACACCTTC.

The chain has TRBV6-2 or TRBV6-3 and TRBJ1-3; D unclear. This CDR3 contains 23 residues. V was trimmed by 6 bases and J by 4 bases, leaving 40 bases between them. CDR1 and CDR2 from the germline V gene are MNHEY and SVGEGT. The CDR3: CASSPRTRWQTHLLLESGNTIYF. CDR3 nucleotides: TGTGCCAGCAGCCCAAGGACTCGTTGGCAGACACACCTTCTGCTCGAGTCGGGAAACACCATATATTTT.

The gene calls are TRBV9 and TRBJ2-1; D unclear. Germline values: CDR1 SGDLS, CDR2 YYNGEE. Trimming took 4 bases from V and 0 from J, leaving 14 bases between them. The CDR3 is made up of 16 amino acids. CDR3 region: CASSNHKLSSYNEQFF. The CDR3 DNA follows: TGTGCCAGCAGCAATCACAAGTTAAGCTCCTACAATGAGCAGTTCTTC.

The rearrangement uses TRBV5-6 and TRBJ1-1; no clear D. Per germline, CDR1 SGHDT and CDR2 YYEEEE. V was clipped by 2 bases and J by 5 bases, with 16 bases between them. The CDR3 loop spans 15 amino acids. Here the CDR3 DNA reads TGTGCCAGCAGCTTCGGGGTAGCGATGGGGACTGAAGCTTTCTTT. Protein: CASSFGVAMGTEAFF.

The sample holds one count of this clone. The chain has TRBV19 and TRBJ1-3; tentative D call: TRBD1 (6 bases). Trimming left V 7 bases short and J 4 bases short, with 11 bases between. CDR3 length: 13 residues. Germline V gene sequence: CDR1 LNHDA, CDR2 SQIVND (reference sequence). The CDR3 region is CASKGETGNTIYF. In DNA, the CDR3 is TGTGCCAGTAAGGGGGAGACGGGAAACACCATATATTTT.

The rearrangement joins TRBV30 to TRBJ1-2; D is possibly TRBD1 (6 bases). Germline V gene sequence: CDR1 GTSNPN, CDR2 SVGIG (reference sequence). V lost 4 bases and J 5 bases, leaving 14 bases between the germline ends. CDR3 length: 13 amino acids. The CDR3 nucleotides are TGTGCCTGGACAGTCAGGGGCTTGTATGGCTACACCTTC. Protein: CAWTVRGLYGYTF.

The CDR3, as DNA: TGTGCCTGGAGCGGGACAGCCTCCTATAATTCACCCCTCCACTTT. Translation gives CAWSGTASYNSPLHF. The chain recombines TRBV30 with TRBJ1-6, with 7 bases aligning to TRBD1. Germline-derived CDR1 and CDR2 are GTSNPN and SVGIG (reference sequence). The trim removed 3 bases at V and 0 bases at J, leaving 2 bases unmatched. The CDR3 covers 15 residues.

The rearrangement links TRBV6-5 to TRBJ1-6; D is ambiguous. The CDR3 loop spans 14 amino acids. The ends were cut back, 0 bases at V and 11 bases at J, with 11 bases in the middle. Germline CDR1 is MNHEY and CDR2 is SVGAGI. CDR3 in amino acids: CASSYSTTEPPLHF. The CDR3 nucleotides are TGTGCCAGCAGTTACTCCACCACCGAGCCACCCCTCCACTTT.

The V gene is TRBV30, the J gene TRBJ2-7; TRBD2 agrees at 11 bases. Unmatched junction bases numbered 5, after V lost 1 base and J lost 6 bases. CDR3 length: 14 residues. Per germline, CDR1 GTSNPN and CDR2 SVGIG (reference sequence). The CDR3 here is CAWSEGLAAGEQYF. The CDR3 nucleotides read TGTGCCTGGAGTGAGGGACTAGCGGCCGGCGAGCAGTACTTC.

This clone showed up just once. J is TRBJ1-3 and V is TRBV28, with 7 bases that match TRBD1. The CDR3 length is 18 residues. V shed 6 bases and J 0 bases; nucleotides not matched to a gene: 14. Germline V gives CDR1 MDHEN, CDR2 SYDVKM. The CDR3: CASSLTGGGWFSGNTIYF. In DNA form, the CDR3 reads TGTGCCAGCAGCCTTACCGGAGGGGGCTGGTTCTCTGGAAACACCATATATTTT. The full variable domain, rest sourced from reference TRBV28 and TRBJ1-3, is DVKVTQSSRYLVKRTGEKVFLECVQDMDHENMFWYRQDPGLGLRLIYFSYDVKMKEKGDIPEGYSVSREKKERFSLILESASTNQTSMYLCASSLTGGGWFSGNTIYFGEGSWLTVV.

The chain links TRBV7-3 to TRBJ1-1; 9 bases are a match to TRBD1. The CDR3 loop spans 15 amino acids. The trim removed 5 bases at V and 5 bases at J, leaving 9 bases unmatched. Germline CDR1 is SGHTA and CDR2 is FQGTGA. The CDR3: CASSLYRGPRTEAFF. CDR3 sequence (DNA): TGTGCCAGCAGCCTCTACAGGGGGCCCAGGACTGAAGCTTTCTTT.

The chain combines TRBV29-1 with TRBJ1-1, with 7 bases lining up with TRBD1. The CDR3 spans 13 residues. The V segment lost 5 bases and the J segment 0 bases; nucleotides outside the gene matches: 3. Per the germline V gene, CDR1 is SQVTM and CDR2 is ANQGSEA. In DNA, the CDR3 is TGCAGCGTTATGACAGGGATGAACACTGAAGCTTTCTTT. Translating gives CSVMTGMNTEAFF.

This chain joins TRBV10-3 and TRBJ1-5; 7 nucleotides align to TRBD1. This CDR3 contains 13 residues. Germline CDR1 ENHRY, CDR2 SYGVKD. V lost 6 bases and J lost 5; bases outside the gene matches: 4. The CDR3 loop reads CAISQGGDQPQHF. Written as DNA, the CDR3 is TGTGCCATCAGCCAGGGGGGAGATCAGCCCCAGCATTTT.

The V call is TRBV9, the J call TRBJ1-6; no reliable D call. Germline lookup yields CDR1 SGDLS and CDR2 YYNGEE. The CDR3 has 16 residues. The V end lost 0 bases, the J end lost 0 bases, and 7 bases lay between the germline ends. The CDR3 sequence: CASSVGWSSYNSPLHF. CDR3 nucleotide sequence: TGTGCCAGCAGCGTAGGATGGAGCTCCTATAATTCACCCCTCCACTTT.